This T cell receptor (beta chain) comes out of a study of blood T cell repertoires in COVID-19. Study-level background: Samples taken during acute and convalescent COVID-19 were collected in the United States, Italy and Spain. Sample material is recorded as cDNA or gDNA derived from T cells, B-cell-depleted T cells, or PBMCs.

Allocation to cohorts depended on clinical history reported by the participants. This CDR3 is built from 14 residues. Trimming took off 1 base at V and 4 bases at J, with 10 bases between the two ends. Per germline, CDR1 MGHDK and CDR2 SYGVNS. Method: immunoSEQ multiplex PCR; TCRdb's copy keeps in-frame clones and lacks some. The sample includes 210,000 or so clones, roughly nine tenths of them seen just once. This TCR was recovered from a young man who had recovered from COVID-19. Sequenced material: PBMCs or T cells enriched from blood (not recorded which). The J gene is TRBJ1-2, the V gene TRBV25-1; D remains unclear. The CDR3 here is CASSEWTEFYGYTF. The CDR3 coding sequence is TGTGCCAGCAGTGAATGGACTGAATTCTATGGCTACACCTTC.